A selection of T cell receptor beta chains follows, all from one sample in a study of neoadjuvant nivolumab and ipilimumab in lung cancer. Sequencing was performed with immunoSEQ multiplex PCR; in TCRdb, only in-frame clones are kept and a portion is missing. This table has about 8,800 clones, approximately 80% appearing once. The sample here was tumor tissue, taken after neoadjuvant nivolumab, alone or with ipilimumab, at or shortly before surgery. Source of these receptors: an adult with non-small cell lung cancer. Each CDR3 is given with its conserved first and last residue. A D gene is named only where the DNA matches it firmly.

>-|TRBJ1-3|TRBV5-1
CASSKDVPGQLGNTIYF
>-|TRBJ2-5|TRBV9
CASSVGVGNLYQETQYF
>-|TRBJ1-4|TRBV6-5
CASSYTTATNEKLFF
>-|TRBJ1-2|TRBV28
CASSLIGDGYTF
>-|TRBJ1-2|TRBV30
CAWSQGNYGYTF
>TRBD2|TRBJ2-7|TRBV5-4
CASSSPRGLDNEQYF
>TRBD2|TRBJ2-1|TRBV14
CASSQGWLAGVRNEQFF
>TRBD2|TRBJ2-5|TRBV5-1
CASSRSGTGGWGETQYF
>TRBD2|TRBJ2-6|TRBV4-1
CASSQESGAVSLGANVLTF
>TRBD1|TRBJ1-5|TRBV28
CASSPGPRTGDQPQHF
>-|TRBJ2-1|TRBV18
CASSPEGGVYNEQFF
>-|TRBJ2-5|TRBV7-7
CASSPGTSQETQYF
>-|TRBJ1-5|TRBV27
CASSLSGHLNQPQHF
>-|TRBJ1-1|TRBV4-1
CASSHPKDEGWPNTEAFF
>-|TRBJ2-1|TRBV20-1
CSAVGQSEQFF
>-|TRBJ2-3|TRBV10-2
CASSQAGLPPNPYF
>-|TRBJ1-1|TRBV19
CASSMVWGNTEAFF
>-|TRBJ2-7|TRBV14
CASSQVRGALQYF
>-|TRBJ2-2|TRBV7-6
CASTLSQRVGTGELFF
>-|TRBJ2-1|TRBV9
CASSVDLGSGEQFF
>-|TRBJ1-3|TRBV5-4
CASSEGRWSRTGNTIYF
>TRBD2|TRBJ2-3|TRBV6-1
CASSVTSGRDTQYF
>-|TRBJ1-3|TRBV28
CASSATQGSGNTIYF
>TRBD1|TRBJ2-3|TRBV5-1
CASSLVGQGLADTQYF
>-|TRBJ2-3|TRBV4-2
CASSQGGQSTDTQYF
>-|TRBJ2-3|TRBV30
CAWSRGGIADNTQYF
>-|TRBJ1-1|TRBV5-5
CASSLTPTGMGTEAFF
>TRBD1|TRBJ1-5|TRBV5-1
CASSLIPGQGAVGPNSNQPQHF
>TRBD1|TRBJ2-5|TRBV5-1
CASSLGTGDQETQYF
>-|TRBJ2-7|TRBV4-3
CASSQGLTRVYEQYF
>-|TRBJ2-7|TRBV10-3
CAISGAGRYSSYEQYF
>-|TRBJ2-7|TRBV7-3
CASSLDRLSEQYF
>TRBD2|TRBJ2-7|TRBV13
CASSLGSGVTYEQYF
>-|TRBJ2-1|TRBV5-1
CASSLVANPYNEQFF
>-|TRBJ2-7|TRBV11-2
CASSWDTLKPSYEQYF
>-|TRBJ2-5|TRBV5-1
CASTPGGLGPQETQYF
>-|TRBJ2-7|TRBV30
CAWSPILVLLGSSYEQYF
>TRBD2|TRBJ2-5|TRBV19
CASSQGTSGQETQYF
>TRBD1|TRBJ1-5|TRBV7-6
CASSLVPDRDQPQHF
>-|TRBJ1-1|TRBV9
CASSTGTTEAFF
>-|TRBJ2-7|TRBV5-6
CASSLRHLAYYEQYF
>-|TRBJ1-4|TRBV6-5
CASSYGANEKLFF
>TRBD2|TRBJ2-2|TRBV7-9
CASSPRLAGGLHTGELFF
>-|TRBJ2-7|TRBV28
CASRGPLERPSEQYF
>TRBD2|TRBJ2-7|TRBV7-6
CASSKGLAAFNLEQYF
>-|TRBJ2-7|TRBV19
CANCTSVF
>TRBD1|TRBJ1-2|TRBV6-6
CASNYRGGYGYTF
>-|TRBJ2-2|TRBV10-3
CAISENSRGTGELFF
>-|TRBJ1-2|TRBV6-5
CASSYSKGHYYGYTF
>TRBD2|TRBJ2-2|TRBV7-9
CASSLLAGVDTGELFF
>TRBD2|TRBJ2-5|TRBV10-3
CAISEARAGGETQYF
>-|TRBJ2-1|TRBV19
CASSIRPYPYDEQFF
>TRBD1|TRBJ2-7|TRBV29-1
CSVGDRDYEQYF
>TRBD1|TRBJ2-3|TRBV5-4
CASSPGTVTDTQYF
>-|TRBJ1-1|TRBV6-6
CASSGGLTEAFF
>TRBD2|TRBJ2-5|TRBV9
CASSDSGSGWETQYF
>-|TRBJ1-2|TRBV6-1
CASSGGVLTFGGYTF
>-|TRBJ1-4|TRBV6-5
CASSGVDEKLFF
>-|TRBJ2-1|TRBV11-2
CASRVTGPRYNEQFF
>TRBD2|TRBJ2-7|TRBV6-5
CASSYSLAGGSGQYF